This record concerns one T cell receptor (beta chain) sequence. This sample is drawn from a study of T cell changes during pregnancy in multiple sclerosis. Clones were sequenced by immunoSEQ multiplex PCR, and TCRdb holds only the in-frame ones, with some missing. The repertoire consists of under 55,000 clones, with over 80% occurring once and the leading ten covering around 9.6%. The TCR sequence derives from a female donor with multiple sclerosis, enrolled in a pregnancy study. Sample: CD8+ T cells from peripheral blood mononuclear cells, taken after pregnancy.

DNA for the CDR3: TGTGCCAGCAGTTTAGACAGGGTATCCTACGAGCAGTACTTC. This translates into CASSLDRVSYEQYF. The chain links TRBV27 to TRBJ2-7; 7 bases match TRBD1. This CDR3 region has 14 residues. The V gene's germline CDR1 is MNHEY and CDR2 SMNVEV (reference sequence). Losses at the gene ends were 2 bases for V and 1 base for J; bases not matched to a gene: 2.